The 15 T cell receptor beta chains given below trace back to one sample, sequenced in a study of CD8+ T cells in alopecia areata. It was cDNA, reverse transcribed from extracted RNA, that served as the sequencing template. TCRdb's table, derived via immunoSEQ multiplex PCR, lists solely in-frame clones and lacks some. The data hold about 150,000 clones, with approximately 45% observed a single time. Sequenced material: CD4+ T cells sorted from blood. The receptor source for this set is a human donor with alopecia areata.

This clone was counted a few times. The CDR3, as DNA: TGCAGCGTTGGTGCCACCGGGGAGCTGTTTTTT. It is translated as CSVGATGELFF. The chain has TRBV29-1 and TRBJ2-2; the D is unclear. V lost 4 bases to trimming and J lost 4 bases, with 4 bases between them. CDR1 SQVTM and CDR2 ANQGSEA come from the germline V gene. The CDR3 length is 11 residues.

This chain connects TRBV19 to TRBJ1-5; D ambiguous. V lost 6 bases, J lost 2 bases, and 14 bases lay in between. The CDR3 is made up of 15 amino acids. Germline CDR1 is LNHDA and CDR2 is SQIVND (reference sequence). CDR3 sequence: CASSPSGNRNQPQHF. CDR3 in DNA: TGTGCCAGTAGCCCCTCCGGGAACCGCAATCAGCCCCAGCATTTT.

The gene calls are TRBV5-1 and TRBJ2-1; D tentatively fits TRBD1 or TRBD2 (6 bases each). V was pared by 0 bases and J by 7 bases, with 14 bases between. Per the germline V gene, CDR1 is SGHRS and CDR2 is YFSETQ. This CDR3 has 15 amino acids. The CDR3 nucleotides are TGCGCCAGCAGCTTGGTTAGTCAGGGGAGGAATGAGCAGTTCTTC. Its translation is CASSLVSQGRNEQFF.

J is TRBJ2-5 and V is TRBV7-8; tentatively, D is TRBD1 or TRBD2 (6 bases each). Per the germline V gene, CDR1 is SGHVS and CDR2 is FQNEAQ. The CDR3 totals 15 residues. V was shortened by 1 base and J by 2 bases, with 11 bases between the two germline ends. The DNA for the CDR3 is TGTGCCAGCAGCTTAGAACAGGGAGGACAAGAGACCCAGTACTTC. Encoded protein: CASSLEQGGQETQYF.

J is TRBJ2-7 and V is TRBV19; 7 nucleotides agree with TRBD1. The trim removed 6 bases at V and 0 bases at J, leaving 2 bases unmatched. Germline lookup yields CDR1 LNHDA and CDR2 SQIVND (reference sequence). The CDR3 has 13 residues. CDR3 region: CASSRQGSYEQYF. CDR3 sequence (DNA): TGTGCCAGTAGCCGACAGGGCTCCTACGAGCAGTACTTC.

The chain links TRBV5-5 to TRBJ2-1; 7 bases are a match to TRBD1. CDR3 length: 15 residues. V was clipped by 0 bases and J by 6 bases; unmatched bases: 6. Germline V gene data show CDR1 as SGHKS and CDR2 as YYEKEE (reference sequence). The CDR3 here is CASSLVVTGLNEQFF. The CDR3 DNA follows: TGTGCCAGCAGCTTGGTAGTGACAGGGCTCAATGAGCAGTTCTTC.

V is TRBV7-9 and J is TRBJ2-3, with D perhaps TRBD2 (5 bases). The CDR3 runs to 15 residues. V lost 4 bases, J lost 2 bases, and 13 bases lay in between. Germline lookup yields CDR1 SEHNR and CDR2 FQNEAQ (reference sequence). CDR3: CASSSLTGFTDTQYF. The CDR3 DNA follows: TGTGCCAGCAGCTCCCTGACGGGGTTCACAGATACGCAGTATTTT.

The chain carries TRBV2 and TRBJ2-2, with TRBD1 as a possible D gene (5 bases). CDR3 length: 15 amino acids. With 2 bases removed from V and 1 base from J, the gap between germline ends came to 8 bases. CDR1 is SNHLY, CDR2 FYNNEI, per germline. The CDR3 here is CASSERGWNTGELFF. The CDR3 coding sequence is TGTGCCAGCAGTGAAAGGGGTTGGAACACCGGGGAGCTGTTTTTT.

Remarks on this clone: This likely comes from a read error, as the CDR3 has no conserved phenylalanine or tryptophan at its end. No DNA is shown, since the ends of the CDR3 on it are uncertain; the CDR3 is the one TCRdb lists. V gene TRBV29-1 combines with J gene TRBJ2-7; the table's D call of TRBD2 was not tested on the DNA. Germline V gives CDR1 SQVTM, CDR2 ANQGSEA. The CDR3 spans 10 amino acids, including both terminal residues. CDR3 loop: CSVVRGTRGS.

J is TRBJ2-5 and V is TRBV14; no definite D call. CDR3 size: 12 residues. Germline V gene data show CDR1 as SGHDN and CDR2 as FVKESK. Trimming took off 3 bases at V and 2 bases at J, with 4 bases between the two ends. CDR3 sequence reads: CASSHTQETQYF. The CDR3 nucleotides read TGTGCCAGCAGCCACACGCAAGAGACCCAGTACTTC.

The CDR3 spells CASSPGSGPNNEQFF. CDR3 coding DNA: TGTGCCAGCAGCCCGGGCAGCGGACCCAACAATGAGCAGTTCTTC. V usage is TRBV7-2 and J usage is TRBJ2-1; D may be TRBD2 (5 bases). Germline CDR1 reads SGHTA; CDR2 reads FQGNSA. This CDR3 has 15 residues. The V gene lost 5 bases and the J gene lost 5 bases, with 16 bases spanning the gap.

Only one count was recorded for this clone. The V and J genes are TRBV6-1 and TRBJ2-4; 8 positions agree with TRBD2. Germline CDR1 is MNHNS and CDR2 is SASEGT. J lost 4 bases, V lost 5 bases, and 10 bases had no gene match. The CDR3 is 16 residues long. CDR3 in DNA: TGTGCCAGCAGTCAAGGACTAGCCCTAGCTAAAAACATTCAGTACTTC. It is translated as CASSQGLALAKNIQYF.

In this sample, this clone turned up once. The chain uses TRBV5-1 and TRBJ2-3, with a tentative D call TRBD1 (5 bases). This CDR3 has 13 amino acids. V shed 2 bases and J shed 4 bases, with 8 bases lying between them. The germline V gene encodes CDR1 SGHRS and CDR2 YFSETQ. DNA of the CDR3: TGCGCCAGCAGCTTACAGGCCCCAGATACGCAGTATTTT. Encoded protein: CASSLQAPDTQYF.

The chain employs TRBV13 and TRBJ1-4; 7 bases fit TRBD1. The ends lost 0 bases at V and 8 bases at J; junction bases unmatched: 6. Looked up from germline, CDR1 is PRHDT and CDR2 is FYEKMQ (reference sequence). The CDR3 has 15 residues. CDR3 sequence: CASSLGDRLGEKLFF. The CDR3 bases are TGTGCCAGCAGCTTAGGGGACAGGCTCGGGGAAAAACTGTTTTTT.

This clone was seen a handful of times. The gene calls are TRBV7-9 and TRBJ2-1, with 7 nucleotides matching TRBD2. In germline, CDR1 is SEHNR, CDR2 FQNEAQ (reference sequence). CDR3 length equals 17 residues. V lost 4 bases to trimming and J lost 5 bases; unmatched junction nucleotides: 14. CDR3 bases: TGTGCCAGCAGCTCCCACCGTGCCGGGAGGCAACACAATGAGCAGTTCTTC. It is translated as CASSSHRAGRQHNEQFF. The entire variable domain, with the rest obtained from reference TRBV7-9 and TRBJ2-1, is as follows: DTGVSQNPRHKITKRGQNVTFRCDPISEHNRLYWYRQTLGQGPEFLTYFQNEAQLEKSRLLSDRFSAERPKGSFSTLEIQRTEQGDSAMYLCASSSHRAGRQHNEQFFGPGTRLTVL.